The next 29 T cell receptor beta chains were all read from a single sample in a study of radiation and T cells in renal cell carcinoma. Sequenced by immunoSEQ multiplex PCR; TCRdb stores in-frame clones only, minus some. Among some 150,000 clones listed, 75% to 90% were seen once. The time point is: baseline pretreatment blood. This sample's treatment: 15 Gy SBRT to primary tumor, nephrectomy 4 weeks later. The material was blood, obtained from a patient whose treatment included radiotherapy and nephrectomy. These receptors were collected from a woman in her forties or fifties with renal cell carcinoma.

This clone has a handful of counts. The CDR3 loop reads CASSGIGGVRNTIYF. In DNA, the CDR3 is TGTGCCAGCAGTGGAATAGGGGGGGTTCGAAACACCATATATTTT. V gene TRBV2 combines with J gene TRBJ1-3, with a weak D call TRBD1 (6 bases). Germline V lookup: CDR1 SNHLY, CDR2 FYNNEI. This CDR3 is built from 15 residues. V lost 4 bases to trimming and J lost 5 bases, with 15 bases between them. Full variable domain (outside the CDR3, taken from reference TRBV2 and TRBJ1-3): EPEVTQTPSHQVTQMGQEVILRCVPISNHLYFYWYRQILGQKVEFLVSFYNNEISEKSEIFDDQFSVERPDGSNFTLKIRSTKLEDSAMYFCASSGIGGVRNTIYFGEGSWLTVV.

J is TRBJ2-1 and V is TRBV7-2, with D perhaps TRBD1 or TRBD2 (5 bases each). This CDR3 is built from 15 residues. The V gene lost 1 base and the J gene lost 6 bases, with 13 bases spanning the gap. CDR1 and CDR2 (germline): SGHTA, FQGNSA. CDR3 loop: CASSLVGESGNEQFF. CDR3 in DNA: TGTGCCAGCAGCTTAGTAGGGGAGAGTGGCAATGAGCAGTTCTTC.

V is TRBV27 and J is TRBJ2-7, with TRBD2 matching 7 bases. V was clipped by 5 bases and J by 4 bases; unmatched bases: 11. Germline lookup yields CDR1 MNHEY and CDR2 SMNVEV (reference sequence). CDR3 length: 15 residues. The CDR3 DNA reads TGTGCCAGCAGTGCGCCGGGCCGGGGGGATTACGAGCAGTACTTC. It specifies CASSAPGRGDYEQYF.

This sequence joins TRBV5-6 and TRBJ1-2; perhaps TRBD1 as D (5 bases). V dropped 0 bases and J dropped 5 bases, with 14 bases sitting between them. Germline values: CDR1 SGHDT, CDR2 YYEEEE. The CDR3 has 15 amino acids. The CDR3 loop reads CASSLEMDTQYGYTF. CDR3 nucleotide sequence: TGTGCCAGCAGCTTGGAGATGGACACCCAATATGGCTACACCTTC.

The chain links TRBV5-6 to TRBJ1-2, with 7 bases identical to TRBD1. Germline loops: CDR1 SGHDT, CDR2 YYEEEE. The CDR3 runs 13 residues. Trimming removed 2 bases from V and 8 bases from J; junction bases left unmatched: 6. The DNA for the CDR3 is TGTGCCAGCAGCTTAGAAGACAGGGACGGCTACACCTTC. Protein product: CASSLEDRDGYTF. Using reference TRBV5-6 and TRBJ1-2 for the parts outside the CDR3, the full variable domain is DAGVTQSPTHLIKTRGQQVTLRCSPKSGHDTVSWYQQALGQGPQFIFQYYEEEERQRGNFPDRFSGHQFPNYSSELNVNALLLGDSALYLCASSLEDRDGYTFGSGTRLTVV.

The chain recombines TRBV15 with TRBJ2-5; D call uncertain. The V gene's germline CDR1 is LNHNV and CDR2 YYDKDF (reference sequence). V gave up 0 bases and J gave up 5 bases, with 7 bases separating them. The CDR3 is 13 residues long. The CDR3 reads CATSRDRRETQYF. In DNA, the CDR3 is TGTGCCACCAGCAGAGATCGACGGGAGACCCAGTACTTC.

The chain recombines TRBV9 with TRBJ2-5; 7 bases align to TRBD2. V dropped 3 bases and J dropped 7; count of bases not matched to a gene: 15. The CDR3 runs 16 residues. Germline loops: CDR1 SGDLS, CDR2 YYNGEE. CDR3 sequence reads: CASSGLLAPIDPTQYF. The CDR3 nucleotides read TGTGCCAGCAGCGGACTACTAGCGCCTATTGACCCGACCCAGTACTTC.

This clone has only a few counts. This chain joins TRBV4-3 and TRBJ1-5; TRBD1 matches at 11 bases. The CDR3 is made up of 15 amino acids. Germline CDR1 reads LGHNA; CDR2 reads YSLEER. Germline trimming cut 3 bases from V and 5 bases from J; bases unmatched to any gene: 3. The CDR3: CASSQDRGLYQPQHF. CDR3 nucleotides: TGCGCCAGCAGCCAGGACAGGGGGCTTTATCAGCCCCAGCATTTT.

The gene calls are TRBV6-5 and TRBJ1-1, with D hard to call. V was trimmed by 0 bases and J by 1 base, leaving 9 bases between them. CDR1 and CDR2 from the germline V gene are MNHEY and SVGAGI. The CDR3 contains 15 residues. The CDR3 DNA follows: TGTGCCAGCAGTTACTCAGTCTTATGGAACACTGAAGCTTTCTTT. Protein: CASSYSVLWNTEAFF.

This sequence joins TRBV9 and TRBJ1-5; D not certain. The CDR3 length is 13 residues. Germline V gene lookup returns CDR1 SGDLS and CDR2 YYNGEE. Trimming took 5 bases from V and 2 from J, leaving 8 bases between them. For the CDR3, the DNA is TGTGCCAGCAGTGTCGCAGGCAATCAGCCCCAGCATTTT. Its translation is CASSVAGNQPQHF.

J is TRBJ2-7 and V is TRBV2; tentatively, D is TRBD2 (6 bases). There are 12 residues in the CDR3. In germline, CDR1 is SNHLY, CDR2 FYNNEI. V was clipped by 11 bases and J by 4 bases, with 15 bases between them. The CDR3: CALGPGGYEQYF. CDR3 in DNA: TGTGCCCTCGGACCTGGGGGGTACGAGCAGTACTTC. Combining the CDR3 with reference TRBV2 and TRBJ2-7 gives the whole variable domain EPEVTQTPSHQVTQMGQEVILRCVPISNHLYFYWYRQILGQKVEFLVSFYNNEISEKSEIFDDQFSVERPDGSNFTLKIRSTKLEDSAMYFCALGPGGYEQYFGPGTRLTVT.

This clone has a handful of counts. V is TRBV7-9 and J is TRBJ1-1; possible D gene TRBD1, 6 bases. V lost 6 bases and J lost 0, with 11 bases in between. The CDR3 is 14 amino acids. Germline loops: CDR1 SEHNR, CDR2 FQNEAQ (reference sequence). The CDR3 sequence: CASRSTGLNTEAFF. The CDR3 region has the DNA TGTGCCAGCAGATCTACAGGGCTGAACACTGAAGCTTTCTTT. Variable domain in full (rest from reference TRBV7-9 and TRBJ1-1): DTGVSQNPRHKITKRGQNVTFRCDPISEHNRLYWYRQTLGQGPEFLTYFQNEAQLEKSRLLSDRFSAERPKGSFSTLEIQRTEQGDSAMYLCASRSTGLNTEAFFGQGTRLTVV.

This clone was counted a few times. The chain has TRBV7-2 and TRBJ2-1; 9 nucleotides line up with TRBD2. Trimming cost V 6 bases and J 0 bases; bases outside gene matches: 12. CDR1 is SGHTA and CDR2 is FQGNSA in the germline V gene. This CDR3 comprises 18 residues. The DNA of the CDR3 is TGTGCCAGCAGGAAAGAGACCTCAGCGGGAGGCTCCTACAATGAGCAGTTCTTC. As protein: CASRKETSAGGSYNEQFF.

V and J are TRBV7-3 and TRBJ2-3, with no clear D. The germline CDR1 and CDR2 sequences are SGHTA and FQGTGA. V was trimmed by 4 bases and J by 0 bases, leaving 5 bases between them. The CDR3 has 13 amino acids. The CDR3: CASSSASTDTQYF. CDR3 DNA sequence: TGTGCCAGCAGCTCCGCCAGCACAGATACGCAGTATTTT.

The sample holds a few counts of this clone. The CDR3 is CASSLTDRVYEQYF. DNA of the CDR3: TGTGCCAGCAGCTTAACGGACAGGGTCTACGAGCAGTACTTC. The chain employs TRBV5-5 and TRBJ2-7; the match to TRBD1 covers 8 bases. The CDR3 extends over 14 amino acids. Trimming took 2 bases from V and 3 from J; bases not matched to a gene: 4. Per germline, CDR1 SGHKS and CDR2 YYEKEE (reference sequence). The variable domain in full, completed from reference TRBV5-5 and TRBJ2-7, reads DAGVTQSPTHLIKTRGQQVTLRCSPISGHKSVSWYQQVLGQGPQFIFQYYEKEERGRGNFPDRFSARQFPNYSSELNVNALLLGDSALYLCASSLTDRVYEQYFGPGTRLTVT.

The CDR3 DNA follows: TGTGCCAGTAGTTCACAGGGCTCCTACGAGCAGTACTTC. Amino acids: CASSSQGSYEQYF. The chain couples TRBV19 to TRBJ2-7; the D gene is possibly TRBD1 (6 bases). The CDR3 spans 13 residues. The germline V gene encodes CDR1 LNHDA and CDR2 SQIVND (reference sequence). V lost 5 bases and J 0 bases, leaving 8 bases between the germline ends. The variable domain in full, completed from reference TRBV19 and TRBJ2-7, reads DGGITQSPKYLFRKEGQNVTLSCEQNLNHDAMYWYRQDPGQGLRLIYYSQIVNDFQKGDIAEGYSVSREKKESFPLTVTSAQKNPTAFYLCASSSQGSYEQYFGPGTRLTVT.

The sample holds one count of this clone. The chain links TRBV7-2 to TRBJ2-3, with unresolved D. The CDR3 consists of 14 residues. CDR1 and CDR2 from the germline V gene are SGHTA and FQGNSA. Trimming removed 10 bases at V and 6 bases at J, with 20 bases between. The DNA for the CDR3 is TGTGCCACCAAAACCCCACGGTCTTGGGATACGCAGTATTTT. Amino acid sequence: CATKTPRSWDTQYF. The variable domain in full, with the rest retrieved from reference TRBV7-2 and TRBJ2-3, is GAGVSQSPSNKVTEKGKDVELRCDPISGHTALYWYRQSLGQGLEFLIYFQGNSAPDKSGLPSDRFSAERTGGSVSTLTIQRTQQEDSAVYLCATKTPRSWDTQYFGPGTRLTVL.

This rearrangement joins TRBV2 to TRBJ2-7; 9 nucleotides line up with TRBD1. The CDR3 length is 11 residues. Germline V lookup: CDR1 SNHLY, CDR2 FYNNEI. Trimming at V came to 11 bases and at J to 5 bases, leaving 4 bases not matched to a gene. As DNA, the CDR3 is TGTGCCCGCCGGGACAGGGACGAGCAGTACTTC. This gives the protein CARRDRDEQYF.

The rearrangement joins TRBV6-6 to TRBJ2-7, with D unclear. This CDR3 spans 13 amino acids. The V and J ends lost 0 bases and 2 bases respectively, with 5 bases between them. The germline V gene encodes CDR1 MNHNY and CDR2 SVGAGI (reference sequence). The DNA of the CDR3 is TGTGCCAGCAGTTACTCGACCGCCTACGAGCAGTACTTC. Amino acids: CASSYSTAYEQYF.

This CDR3 reads CASTGGTSSTDTQYF. The CDR3 DNA reads TGTGCCAGCACTGGCGGAACCTCTAGCACAGATACGCAGTATTTT. The chain couples TRBV2 to TRBJ2-3, with no clear D. CDR1 SNHLY and CDR2 FYNNEI come from the germline V gene. The CDR3 is 15 amino acids. Between the trimmed V and J ends, which lost 7 bases and 0 bases, there was a span of 14 bases.

The genes are TRBV28 and TRBJ2-3, with 10 bases that match TRBD2. Trimming at V came to 7 bases and at J to 1 base, leaving 14 bases not matched to a gene. The CDR3 contains 18 residues. Germline-derived CDR1 and CDR2 are MDHEN and SYDVKM. CDR3 coding DNA: TGTGCCAGCAAATGGGGACACTCAGGGACTAGCGGCACAGATACGCAGTATTTT. This encodes CASKWGHSGTSGTDTQYF.

This clone was seen once. The V call is TRBV5-1, the J call TRBJ2-3, with D unresolved. V was trimmed by 0 bases and J by 4 bases, leaving 9 bases between them. This CDR3 is built from 14 residues. Germline assignment: CDR1 SGHRS and CDR2 YFSETQ. The CDR3 is CASSLGVAPDTQYF. CDR3 sequence (DNA): TGCGCCAGCAGCTTGGGGGTCGCCCCAGATACGCAGTATTTT.

V and J are TRBV30 and TRBJ2-5; D gene unclear. Germline V gene sequence: CDR1 GTSNPN, CDR2 SVGIG (reference sequence). The V end lost 0 bases, the J end lost 4 bases, and 9 bases lay between the germline ends. CDR3 length equals 13 residues. Here the CDR3 DNA reads TGTGCCTGGAGTGTACCCCCCGGAGAGACCCAGTACTTC. This sequence encodes CAWSVPPGETQYF. The complete variable domain, with remaining parts taken from reference TRBV30 and TRBJ2-5, reads SQTIHQWPATLVQPVGSPLSLECTVEGTSNPNLYWYRQAAGRGLQLLFYSVGIGQISSEVPQNLSASRPQDRQFILSSKKLLLSDSGFYLCAWSVPPGETQYFGPGTRLLVL.

The chain couples TRBV25-1 to TRBJ2-7, with TRBD2 matching over 14 bases. The CDR3 extends over 18 amino acids. With 3 bases clipped from V and 2 bases from J, the junction kept 9 bases outside the gene matches. Germline V gene sequence: CDR1 MGHDK, CDR2 SYGVNS. CDR3 DNA: TGTGCCAGCAGTGAGGCCCGGGGACTAGCGGGAGTGACCTACGAGCAGTACTTC. Residues: CASSEARGLAGVTYEQYF.

The rearrangement links TRBV27 to TRBJ1-2, with D possibly TRBD1 on 6 matching bases. Germline V gene lookup returns CDR1 MNHEY and CDR2 SMNVEV (reference sequence). CDR3 length equals 14 residues. V shed 5 bases and J shed 4 bases, with 14 bases lying between them. The CDR3 spells CASSPDRIRYGYTF. The CDR3 DNA sequence: TGTGCCAGCAGTCCTGACAGGATACGCTATGGCTACACCTTC.

For this clone: Additional DNA sequences in this sample encode the identical CDR3. The chain has TRBV29-1 and TRBJ1-1; the D gene is possibly TRBD1 (5 bases). The germline V gene has CDR1 SQVTM and CDR2 ANQGSEA. There are 10 residues in the CDR3. Trimming cost V 5 bases and J 5 bases, with 6 bases left between them. This CDR3 is CSVRGTEAFF. The DNA of the CDR3 is TGCAGCGTTCGGGGGACTGAAGCTTTCTTT.

V gene TRBV9 combines with J gene TRBJ2-5, with D possibly being TRBD1 (6 bases). The CDR3 is 14 amino acids. Trimming removed 5 bases from V and 5 bases from J, with 16 bases in between. CDR1 and CDR2 from the germline V gene are SGDLS and YYNGEE. CDR3: CASSSLGAVETQYF. As DNA, the CDR3 is TGTGCCAGCAGTTCCTTGGGGGCGGTGGAGACCCAGTACTTC. The entire variable domain, with the rest obtained from reference TRBV9 and TRBJ2-5, is as follows: DSGVTQTPKHLITATGQRVTLRCSPRSGDLSVYWYQQSLDQGLQFLIQYYNGEERAKGNILERFSAQQFPDLHSELNLSSLELGDSALYFCASSSLGAVETQYFGPGTRLLVL.

The V and J genes are TRBV9 and TRBJ1-3, with D possibly being TRBD1 (6 bases). V was shortened by 0 bases and J by 4 bases, with 11 bases between the two germline ends. The CDR3 has 15 amino acids. Germline V gene lookup returns CDR1 SGDLS and CDR2 YYNGEE. The CDR3 loop is CASSVDPGDGNTIYF. CDR3 nucleotide sequence: TGTGCCAGCAGCGTAGACCCAGGGGACGGAAACACCATATATTTT. The whole variable domain, remainder taken from reference TRBV9 and TRBJ1-3, is DSGVTQTPKHLITATGQRVTLRCSPRSGDLSVYWYQQSLDQGLQFLIQYYNGEERAKGNILERFSAQQFPDLHSELNLSSLELGDSALYFCASSVDPGDGNTIYFGEGSWLTVV.

DNA of the CDR3: TGCGCCAGCAGCTTAACAGGGGGCGGGGAGACCCAGTACTTC. Translated, it gives CASSLTGGGETQYF. V usage is TRBV5-1 and J usage is TRBJ2-5, with 9 bases matching TRBD1. Unmatched junction bases numbered 4, after V lost 2 bases and J lost 5 bases. The CDR3 loop spans 14 amino acids. The germline V gene encodes CDR1 SGHRS and CDR2 YFSETQ.